The 10 T cell receptor beta chains in this list originate from one sample, sequenced in a study of shared clonotypes between healthy human individuals. This table comes from immunoSEQ multiplex PCR, and its TCRdb copy is limited to in-frame clones, with some not included. The table lists 2 million to 2.5 million clones, 85% to 95% of them singletons. Sequencing was performed on naive CD4+ T cells from PBMCs. Specified subset: CD45RA+ positively selected. The source is a man aged 18 to 29 in good health. Some clones in this sample may be carry-over from other donors' samples.

The chain uses TRBV28 and TRBJ1-1; a possible D gene is TRBD1 (5 bases). The germline gives CDR1 MDHEN, CDR2 SYDVKM. The CDR3 covers 13 residues. V was shortened by 3 bases and J by 4 bases, with 9 bases between the two germline ends. The CDR3 protein is CASSFAGSTEAFF. The CDR3 DNA follows: TGTGCCAGCAGTTTCGCAGGGTCCACTGAAGCTTTCTTT. Variable domain in full (rest from reference TRBV28 and TRBJ1-1): DVKVTQSSRYLVKRTGEKVFLECVQDMDHENMFWYRQDPGLGLRLIYFSYDVKMKEKGDIPEGYSVSREKKERFSLILESASTNQTSMYLCASSFAGSTEAFFGQGTRLTVV.

The chain joins TRBV30 to TRBJ2-5; a weak D match, TRBD2 (7 bases). This CDR3 is built from 13 residues. V lost 7 bases and J lost 4, with 16 bases in between. Germline V gene sequence: CDR1 GTSNPN, CDR2 SVGIG (reference sequence). The CDR3 is CASQGGGGETQYF. For the CDR3, the DNA is TGTGCCTCCCAAGGGGGAGGGGGAGAGACCCAGTACTTC.

This chain uses TRBV11-2 with TRBJ2-1; 10 nucleotides match TRBD2. V was pared by 8 bases and J by 5 bases, with 15 bases of the junction left unmatched. This CDR3 comprises 17 residues. Germline assignment: CDR1 SGHAT and CDR2 FQNNGV. Here the CDR3 reads CASEPLRGTSANNEQFF. CDR3 bases: TGTGCCAGCGAGCCCCTTAGGGGGACTAGCGCCAACAATGAGCAGTTCTTC.

The V gene is TRBV13, the J gene TRBJ1-3; D is unresolved. The CDR3 length is 15 residues. The V end lost 4 bases, the J end lost 1 base, and 11 bases lay between the germline ends. Germline V lookup: CDR1 PRHDT, CDR2 FYEKMQ (reference sequence). Here the CDR3 reads CASSSGGFSGNTIYF. CDR3 nucleotides: TGTGCCAGCAGCTCAGGCGGGTTTTCTGGAAACACCATATATTTT.

V is TRBV28 and J is TRBJ1-5; D perhaps matches TRBD1 (5 bases). CDR3 size: 15 residues. The V gene's germline CDR1 is MDHEN and CDR2 SYDVKM. V lost 1 base to trimming and J lost 3 bases, with 10 bases between them. This chain's CDR3 is CASSLYQGVNQPQHF. DNA of the CDR3: TGTGCCAGCAGTTTATATCAGGGTGTCAATCAGCCCCAGCATTTT.

This sequence joins TRBV19 and TRBJ1-1; TRBD1 might be the D (6 bases). The V end was cut by 4 bases, the J end by 11 bases, with 17 bases between. The CDR3 is made up of 13 amino acids. Germline lookup yields CDR1 LNHDA and CDR2 SQIVND (reference sequence). The CDR3 loop is CASSTGETGLAFF. The CDR3 DNA is TGTGCCAGTAGTACCGGTGAAACAGGGCTGGCTTTCTTT. Supplemented by reference TRBV19 and TRBJ1-1, the full variable domain reads DGGITQSPKYLFRKEGQNVTLSCEQNLNHDAMYWYRQDPGQGLRLIYYSQIVNDFQKGDIAEGYSVSREKKESFPLTVTSAQKNPTAFYLCASSTGETGLAFFGQGTRLTVV.

This sequence joins TRBV20-1 and TRBJ2-1, with D perhaps being TRBD1 or TRBD2 (5 bases each). The CDR3 has 11 amino acids. Germline assignment: CDR1 DFQATT and CDR2 SNEGSKA (reference sequence). V was shortened by 6 bases and J by 12 bases, with 15 bases between the two germline ends. CDR3 sequence reads: CSAHTGQVQFF. CDR3 in DNA: TGCAGTGCCCATACGGGGCAGGTGCAGTTCTTC.

This clone has more than one count but fewer than ten. V and J are TRBV9 and TRBJ1-1; the D is unclear. V lost 3 bases and J 3 bases, leaving 12 bases between the germline ends. Per germline, CDR1 SGDLS and CDR2 YYNGEE. The CDR3 is 14 amino acids. The CDR3 nucleotides read TGTGCCAGCAGCGCTTCGCCTTGGGACACTGAAGCTTTCTTT. This translates into CASSASPWDTEAFF. Full variable domain (missing parts from reference TRBV9 and TRBJ1-1): DSGVTQTPKHLITATGQRVTLRCSPRSGDLSVYWYQQSLDQGLQFLIQYYNGEERAKGNILERFSAQQFPDLHSELNLSSLELGDSALYFCASSASPWDTEAFFGQGTRLTVV.

This clone was counted between two and nine times. V usage is TRBV5-1 and J usage is TRBJ1-1; D is unclear. Trimming took off 0 bases at V and 4 bases at J, with 10 bases between the two ends. The CDR3 runs 14 residues. Germline CDR1 reads SGHRS; CDR2 reads YFSETQ. The CDR3, as DNA: TGCGCCAGCAGCTTGGGCTTCCCCGGCACTGAAGCTTTCTTT. As protein: CASSLGFPGTEAFF.

The chain is built from TRBV25-1 and TRBJ1-4, with TRBD1 matching over 7 bases. The CDR3 runs 14 residues. With 2 bases clipped from V and 8 bases from J, the junction kept 5 bases outside the gene matches. From germline, CDR1 is MGHDK and CDR2 SYGVNS. The CDR3 loop reads CASSEVGGKEKLFF. In DNA, the CDR3 is TGTGCCAGCAGTGAAGTAGGGGGCAAAGAAAAACTGTTTTTT.